This T cell receptor (beta chain) came from a study of cytomegalovirus exposure and HLA in healthy donors. The study drew the donors from its approximately 120-subject validation cohort, separate from the roughly 700-subject first cohort. CDR1 LNHDA and CDR2 SQIVND come from the germline V gene (reference sequence). The CDR3 is 15 residues long. V was clipped by 7 bases and J by 2 bases, with 15 bases between them. Concerning this clone: The antigen is unknown.

Sequenced by immunoSEQ multiplex PCR; TCRdb stores in-frame clones only, minus some. Among 250,000 to 400,000 clones listed, roughly 88% were seen once. Study-level findings and limits: Altogether, 150 or so TCR beta chains were recorded as cytomegalovirus-associated. Whilst most TCR sequences proved rare, a subset of public TCRs occurred across many donors.

The specimen was PBMCs. The clonotype was recovered from a young man in good health and CMV-seronegative. V usage is TRBV19 and J usage is TRBJ1-5; no clear D gene. CDR3 nucleotides: TGTGCCAGTACCCCATCCCTCGGAGGCAATCAGCCCCAGCATTTT. Translating it yields CASTPSLGGNQPQHF.